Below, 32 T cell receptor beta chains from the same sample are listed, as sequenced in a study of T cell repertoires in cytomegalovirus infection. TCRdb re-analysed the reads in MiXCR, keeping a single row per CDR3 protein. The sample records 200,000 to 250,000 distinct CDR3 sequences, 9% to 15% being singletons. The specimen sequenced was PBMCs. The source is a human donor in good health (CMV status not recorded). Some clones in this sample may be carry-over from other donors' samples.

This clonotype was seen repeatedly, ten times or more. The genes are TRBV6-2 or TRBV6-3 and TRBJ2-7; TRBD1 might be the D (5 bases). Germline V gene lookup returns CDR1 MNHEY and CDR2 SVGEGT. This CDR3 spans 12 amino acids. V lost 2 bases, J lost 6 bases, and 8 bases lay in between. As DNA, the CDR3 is TGTGCCAGCAGTTACGCAGGGTCCGAGCAGTACTTC. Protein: CASSYAGSEQYF.

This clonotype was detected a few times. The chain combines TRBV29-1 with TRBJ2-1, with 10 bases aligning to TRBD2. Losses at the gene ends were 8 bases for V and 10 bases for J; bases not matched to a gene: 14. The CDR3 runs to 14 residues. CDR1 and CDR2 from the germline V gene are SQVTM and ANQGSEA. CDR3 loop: CSIRLAGSGGEQFF. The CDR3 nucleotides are TGCAGCATCAGACTAGCGGGCTCGGGAGGGGAGCAGTTCTTC.

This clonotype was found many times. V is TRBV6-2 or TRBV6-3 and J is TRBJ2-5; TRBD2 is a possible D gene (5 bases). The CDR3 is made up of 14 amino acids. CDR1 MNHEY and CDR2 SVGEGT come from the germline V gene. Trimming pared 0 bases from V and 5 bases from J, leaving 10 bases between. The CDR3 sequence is CASSYSPSRETQYF. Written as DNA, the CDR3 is TGTGCCAGCAGTTACTCGCCTAGCCGCGAGACCCAGTACTTC.

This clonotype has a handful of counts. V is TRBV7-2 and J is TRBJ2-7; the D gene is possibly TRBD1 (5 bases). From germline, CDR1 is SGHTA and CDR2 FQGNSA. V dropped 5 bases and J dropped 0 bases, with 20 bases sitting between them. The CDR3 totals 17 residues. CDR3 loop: CASSTQGGAGDSYEQYF. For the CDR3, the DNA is TGTGCCAGCAGCACCCAGGGCGGCGCAGGCGACTCCTACGAGCAGTACTTC.

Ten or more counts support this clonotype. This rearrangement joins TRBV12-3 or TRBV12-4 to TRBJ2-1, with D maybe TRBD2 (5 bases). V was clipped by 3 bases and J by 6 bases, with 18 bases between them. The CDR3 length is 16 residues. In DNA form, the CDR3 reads TGTGCCAGCAGTTTTGATATAGAGGGCCGGGTCAATGAGCAGTTCTTC. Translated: CASSFDIEGRVNEQFF.

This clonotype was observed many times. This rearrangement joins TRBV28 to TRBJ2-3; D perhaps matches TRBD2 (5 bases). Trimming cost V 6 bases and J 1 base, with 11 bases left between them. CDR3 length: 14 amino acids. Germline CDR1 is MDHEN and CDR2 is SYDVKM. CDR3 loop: CASRGGPRTDTQYF. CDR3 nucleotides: TGTGCCAGCAGGGGCGGGCCTCGCACAGATACGCAGTATTTT.

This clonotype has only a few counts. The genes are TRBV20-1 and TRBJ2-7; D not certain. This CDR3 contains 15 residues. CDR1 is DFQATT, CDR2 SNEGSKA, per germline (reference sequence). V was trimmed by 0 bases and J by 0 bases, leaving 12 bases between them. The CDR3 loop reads CSARDGLVSSYEQYF. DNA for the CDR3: TGCAGTGCTAGAGACGGTCTCGTCAGCTCCTACGAGCAGTACTTC.

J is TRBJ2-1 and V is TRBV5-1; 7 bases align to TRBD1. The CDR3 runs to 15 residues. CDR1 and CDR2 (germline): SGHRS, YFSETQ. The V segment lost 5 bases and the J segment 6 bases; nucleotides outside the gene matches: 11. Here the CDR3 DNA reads TGCGCCAGCAGAAAGACAGGGAAGGCCATCAATGAGCAGTTCTTC. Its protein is CASRKTGKAINEQFF.

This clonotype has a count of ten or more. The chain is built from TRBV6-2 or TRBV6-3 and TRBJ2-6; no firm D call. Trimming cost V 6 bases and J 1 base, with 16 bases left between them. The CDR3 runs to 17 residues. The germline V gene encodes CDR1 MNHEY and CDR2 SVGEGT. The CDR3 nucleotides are TGTGCCAGCAGCCCCAATTCTGCTGGGTCTGGGGCCAACGTCCTGACTTTC. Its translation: CASSPNSAGSGANVLTF.

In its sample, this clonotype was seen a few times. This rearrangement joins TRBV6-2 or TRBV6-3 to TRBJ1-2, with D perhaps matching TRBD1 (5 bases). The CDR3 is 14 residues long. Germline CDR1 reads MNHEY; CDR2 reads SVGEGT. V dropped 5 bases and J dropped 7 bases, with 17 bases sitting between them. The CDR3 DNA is TGTGCCAGCAGTGACCGGGACCCTAGGCTTGGCTACACCTTC. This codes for CASSDRDPRLGYTF.

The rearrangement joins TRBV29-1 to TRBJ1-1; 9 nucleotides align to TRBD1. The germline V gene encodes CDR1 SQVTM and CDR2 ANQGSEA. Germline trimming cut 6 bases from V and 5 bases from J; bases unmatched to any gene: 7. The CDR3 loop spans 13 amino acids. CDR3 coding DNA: TGCAGCGTAGAGGGGACAGGGAGGACTGAAGCTTTCTTT. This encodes CSVEGTGRTEAFF. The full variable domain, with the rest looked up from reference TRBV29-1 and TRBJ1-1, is SAVISQKPSRDICQRGTSLTIQCQVDSQVTMMFWYRQQPGQSLTLIATANQGSEATYESGFVIDKFPISRPNLTFSTLTVSNMSPEDSSIYLCSVEGTGRTEAFFGQGTRLTVV.

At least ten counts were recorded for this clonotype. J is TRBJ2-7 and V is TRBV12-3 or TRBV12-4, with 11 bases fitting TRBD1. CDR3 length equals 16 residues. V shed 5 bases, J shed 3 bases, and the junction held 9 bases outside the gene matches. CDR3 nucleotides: TGTGCCAGCAGTACCGGGACAGGGGGTAAGAACTACGAGCAGTACTTC. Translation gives CASSTGTGGKNYEQYF.

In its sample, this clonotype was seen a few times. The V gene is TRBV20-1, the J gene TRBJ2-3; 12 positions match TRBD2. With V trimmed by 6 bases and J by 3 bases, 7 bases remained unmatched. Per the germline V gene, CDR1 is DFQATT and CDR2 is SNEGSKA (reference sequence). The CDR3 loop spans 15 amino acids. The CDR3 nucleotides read TGCAGTGCCATCACTAGCGGGGGGTCGACAGATACGCAGTATTTT. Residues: CSAITSGGSTDTQYF.

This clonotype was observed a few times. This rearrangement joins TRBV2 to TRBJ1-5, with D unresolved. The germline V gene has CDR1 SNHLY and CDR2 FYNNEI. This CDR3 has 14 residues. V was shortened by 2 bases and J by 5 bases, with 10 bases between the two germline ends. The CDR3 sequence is CASSESAGYQPQHF. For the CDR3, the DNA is TGTGCCAGCAGTGAATCCGCCGGCTATCAGCCCCAGCATTTT.

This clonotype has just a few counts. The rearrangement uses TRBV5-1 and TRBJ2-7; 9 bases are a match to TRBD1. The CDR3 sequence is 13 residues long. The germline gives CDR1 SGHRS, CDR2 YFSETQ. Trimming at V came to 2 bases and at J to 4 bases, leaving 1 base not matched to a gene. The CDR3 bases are TGCGCCAGCAGCTTACAGGGGGCTTACGAGCAGTACTTC. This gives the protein CASSLQGAYEQYF.

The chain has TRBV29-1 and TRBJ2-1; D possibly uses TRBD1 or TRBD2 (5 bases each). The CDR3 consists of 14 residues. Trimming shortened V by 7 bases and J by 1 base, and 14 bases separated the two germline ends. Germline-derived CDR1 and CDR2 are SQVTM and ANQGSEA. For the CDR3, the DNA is TGCAGCGCACCATTGGGGGAGTCCTACAATGAGCAGTTCTTC. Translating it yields CSAPLGESYNEQFF.

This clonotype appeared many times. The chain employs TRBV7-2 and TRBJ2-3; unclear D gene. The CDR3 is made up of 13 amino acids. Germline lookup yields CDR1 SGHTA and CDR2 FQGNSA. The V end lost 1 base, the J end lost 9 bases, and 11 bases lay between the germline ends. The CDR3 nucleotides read TGTGCCAGCAGCTTAGATCCGCTAGACACGCAGTATTTT. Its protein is CASSLDPLDTQYF.

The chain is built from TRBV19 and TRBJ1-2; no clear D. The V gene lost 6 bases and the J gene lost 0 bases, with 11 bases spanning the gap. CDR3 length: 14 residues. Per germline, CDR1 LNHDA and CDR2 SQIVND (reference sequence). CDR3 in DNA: TGTGCCAGTAGGGTCGGCGGAGCTAACTATGGCTACACCTTC. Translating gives CASRVGGANYGYTF.

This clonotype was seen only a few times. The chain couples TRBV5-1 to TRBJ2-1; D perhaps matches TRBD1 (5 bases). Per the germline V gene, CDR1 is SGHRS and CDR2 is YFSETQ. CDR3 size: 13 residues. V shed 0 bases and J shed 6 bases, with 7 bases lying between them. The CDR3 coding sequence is TGCGCCAGCAGCTTGGTACAGGCCAATGAGCAGTTCTTC. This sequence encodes CASSLVQANEQFF.

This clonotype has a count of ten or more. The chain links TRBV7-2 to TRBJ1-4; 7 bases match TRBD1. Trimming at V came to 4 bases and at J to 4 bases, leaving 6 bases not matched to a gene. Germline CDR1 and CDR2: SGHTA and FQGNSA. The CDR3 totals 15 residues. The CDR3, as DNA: TGTGCCAGCAGCTACGCGGGACAGATTAATGAAAAACTGTTTTTT. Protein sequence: CASSYAGQINEKLFF. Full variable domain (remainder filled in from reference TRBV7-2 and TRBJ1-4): GAGVSQSPSNKVTEKGKDVELRCDPISGHTALYWYRQSLGQGLEFLIYFQGNSAPDKSGLPSDRFSAERTGGSVSTLTIQRTQQEDSAVYLCASSYAGQINEKLFFGSGTQLSVL.

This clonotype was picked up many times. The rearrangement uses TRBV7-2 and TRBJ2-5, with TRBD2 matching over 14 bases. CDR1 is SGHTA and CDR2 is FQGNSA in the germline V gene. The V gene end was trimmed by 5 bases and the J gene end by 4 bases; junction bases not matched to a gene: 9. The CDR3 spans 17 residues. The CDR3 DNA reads TGTGCCAGCAGCCCCTCGGGACTAGCGGGGGCAGGAGAGACCCAGTACTTC. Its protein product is CASSPSGLAGAGETQYF.

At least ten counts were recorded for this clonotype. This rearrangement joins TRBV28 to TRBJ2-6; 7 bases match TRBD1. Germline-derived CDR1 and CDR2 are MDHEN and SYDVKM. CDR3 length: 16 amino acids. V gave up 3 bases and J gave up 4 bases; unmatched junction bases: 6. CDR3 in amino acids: CASSFRTGSGANVLTF. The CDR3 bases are TGTGCCAGCAGTTTTCGGACAGGCTCAGGGGCCAACGTCCTGACTTTC.

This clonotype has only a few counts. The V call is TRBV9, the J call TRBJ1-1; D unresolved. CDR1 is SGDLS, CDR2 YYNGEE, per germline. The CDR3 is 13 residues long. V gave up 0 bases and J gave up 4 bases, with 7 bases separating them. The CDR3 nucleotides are TGTGCCAGCAGCGTAGTAATAGGCACTGAAGCTTTCTTT. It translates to CASSVVIGTEAFF.

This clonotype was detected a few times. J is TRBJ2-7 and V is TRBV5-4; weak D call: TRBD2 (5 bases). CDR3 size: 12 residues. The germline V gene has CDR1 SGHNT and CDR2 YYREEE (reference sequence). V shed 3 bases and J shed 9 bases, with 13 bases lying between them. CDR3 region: CASSSRLGGQYF. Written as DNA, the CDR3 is TGTGCCAGCAGCTCCCGACTTGGAGGGCAGTACTTC.

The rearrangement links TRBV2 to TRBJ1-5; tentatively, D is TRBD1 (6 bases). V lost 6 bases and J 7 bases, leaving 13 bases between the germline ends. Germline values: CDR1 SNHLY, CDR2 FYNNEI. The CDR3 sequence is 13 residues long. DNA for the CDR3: TGTGCCAGCAGATCTCAGGGGCAACAGCCCCAGCATTTT. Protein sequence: CASRSQGQQPQHF.

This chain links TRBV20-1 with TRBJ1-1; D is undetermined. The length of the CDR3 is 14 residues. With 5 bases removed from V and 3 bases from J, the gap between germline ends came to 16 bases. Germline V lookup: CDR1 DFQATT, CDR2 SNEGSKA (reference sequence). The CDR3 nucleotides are TGCAGTGCTCCCCGGCCCCTCGAGTACACTGAAGCTTTCTTT. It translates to CSAPRPLEYTEAFF.

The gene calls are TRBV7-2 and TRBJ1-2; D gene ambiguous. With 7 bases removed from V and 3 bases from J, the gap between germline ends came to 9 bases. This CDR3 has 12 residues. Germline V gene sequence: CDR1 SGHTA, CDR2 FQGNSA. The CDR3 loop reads CASTISDYGYTF. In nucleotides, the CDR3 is TGTGCCAGCACCATCTCGGACTATGGCTACACCTTC.

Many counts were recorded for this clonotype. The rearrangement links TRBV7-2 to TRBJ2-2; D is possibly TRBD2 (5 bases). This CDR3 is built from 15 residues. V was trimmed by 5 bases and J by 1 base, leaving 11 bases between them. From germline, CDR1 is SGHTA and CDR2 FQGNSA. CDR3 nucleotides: TGTGCCAGCAGCCGGGGAGCCGGGAACACCGGGGAGCTGTTTTTT. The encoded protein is CASSRGAGNTGELFF.

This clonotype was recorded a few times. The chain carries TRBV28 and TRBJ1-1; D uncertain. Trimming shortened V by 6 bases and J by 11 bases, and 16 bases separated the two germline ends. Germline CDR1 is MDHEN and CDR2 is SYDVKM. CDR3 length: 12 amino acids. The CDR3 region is CASSLNPGFAFF. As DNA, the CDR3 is TGTGCCAGCAGCCTAAATCCGGGCTTCGCTTTCTTT.

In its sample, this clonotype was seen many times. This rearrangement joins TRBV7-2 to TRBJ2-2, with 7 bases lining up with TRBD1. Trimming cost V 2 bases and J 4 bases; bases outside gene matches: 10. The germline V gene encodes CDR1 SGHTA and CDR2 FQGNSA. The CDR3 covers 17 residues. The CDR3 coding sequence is TGTGCCAGCAGCTTACGCCGGACAGGTGCCTCCACCGGGGAGCTGTTTTTT. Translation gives CASSLRRTGASTGELFF.

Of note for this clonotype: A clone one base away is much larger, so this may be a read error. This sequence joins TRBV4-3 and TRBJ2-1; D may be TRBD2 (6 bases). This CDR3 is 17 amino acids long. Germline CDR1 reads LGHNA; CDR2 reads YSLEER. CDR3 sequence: CAGSQDQSSGGYNEQFF. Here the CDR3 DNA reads TGCGCCGGCAGCCAAGATCAGTCTTCCGGGGGCTACAATGAGCAGTTCTTC.

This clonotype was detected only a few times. CDR3 residues: CASSQGGGGPYNEQFF. CDR3 DNA: TGTGCCAGCAGCCAAGGGGGGGGGGGTCCCTACAATGAGCAGTTCTTC. V and J are TRBV7-9 and TRBJ2-1, with a tentative D call TRBD2 (7 bases). From germline, CDR1 is SEHNR and CDR2 FQNEAQ (reference sequence). V was trimmed by 5 bases and J by 2 bases, leaving 16 bases between them. The CDR3 extends over 16 amino acids.